Sequencing of this T cell receptor beta chain was carried out in a study of cytomegalovirus exposure and HLA in healthy donors. Study in general: Unique TCRs numbering some 80 million, obtained from HLA-typed donors, made up an early data release. The study's findings and limits: Clonal expansion, a later analysis showed, was greater in HLA-associated TCR beta chains than in equally common others. There was a cluster of highly shared sequence variants that was likely a sequencing artifact.

A multiplex PCR was run with 60 Vbeta primers and 13 Jbeta primers. Profiled with immunoSEQ multiplex PCR; TCRdb holds only in-frame clones, not every one. The sample carries roughly 110,000 clones, over 60% recorded once. On this clone: The antigen remains undetermined.

While unrecorded immune exposures were likely, the donors were nominally healthy when sampled. The receptor was isolated from a male donor in good health and CMV-seronegative. Sequencing was performed on PBMCs.

This chain's CDR3 is CASMGRTGMTGELFF. The CDR3 coding sequence is TGTGCCAGTATGGGTAGGACAGGGATGACCGGGGAGCTGTTTTTT. The V and J genes are TRBV19 and TRBJ2-2, with 8 bases matching TRBD1. This CDR3 spans 15 amino acids. The V segment lost 7 bases and the J segment 5 bases; nucleotides outside the gene matches: 9. Germline CDR1 LNHDA, CDR2 SQIVND (reference sequence).